This T cell receptor beta chain originates from a study of blood T cell repertoires in COVID-19. Study in general: PBMCs, B-cell-depleted T cells, or T cells provided the cDNA or gDNA that made up the material.

Some clones are missing from TCRdb's copy, which holds only in-frame ones; the method was immunoSEQ multiplex PCR. The sample records 130,000 to 150,000 clones, more than 70% being singletons. Sequenced sample: peripheral blood. The TCR sequence derives from a man aged 55 to 70 with active or convalescent COVID-19.

The CDR3 spells CASSLLRGTAGELFF. The CDR3 DNA sequence: TGTGCCAGCAGCCTTCTTCGGGGGACTGCCGGGGAGCTGTTTTTT. The chain combines TRBV7-3 with TRBJ2-2; D possibly corresponds to TRBD2 (6 bases). The V end was cut by 5 bases, the J end by 6 bases, with 16 bases between. The CDR3 is 15 amino acids. Per germline, CDR1 SGHTA and CDR2 FQGTGA.